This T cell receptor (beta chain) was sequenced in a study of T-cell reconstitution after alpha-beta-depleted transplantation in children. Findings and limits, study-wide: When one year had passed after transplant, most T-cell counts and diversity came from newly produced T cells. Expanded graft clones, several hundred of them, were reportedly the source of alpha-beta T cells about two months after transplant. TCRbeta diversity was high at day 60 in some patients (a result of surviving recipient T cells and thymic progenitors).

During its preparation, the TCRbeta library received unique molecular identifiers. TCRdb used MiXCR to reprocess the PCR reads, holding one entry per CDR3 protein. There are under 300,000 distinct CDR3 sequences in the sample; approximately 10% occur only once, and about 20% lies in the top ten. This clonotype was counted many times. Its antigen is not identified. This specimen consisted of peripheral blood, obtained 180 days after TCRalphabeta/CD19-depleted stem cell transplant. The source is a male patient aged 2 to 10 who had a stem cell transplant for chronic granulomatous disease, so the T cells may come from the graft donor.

The CDR3 loop reads CASSHRGTGELFF. In nucleotides, the CDR3 is TGTGCCAGCAGCCACAGGGGCACCGGGGAGCTGTTTTTT. The chain uses TRBV6-6 and TRBJ2-2, with 7 positions matching TRBD1. Germline assignment: CDR1 MNHNY and CDR2 SVGAGI (reference sequence). V dropped 6 bases and J dropped 4; count of bases not matched to a gene: 2. The CDR3 spans 13 residues.